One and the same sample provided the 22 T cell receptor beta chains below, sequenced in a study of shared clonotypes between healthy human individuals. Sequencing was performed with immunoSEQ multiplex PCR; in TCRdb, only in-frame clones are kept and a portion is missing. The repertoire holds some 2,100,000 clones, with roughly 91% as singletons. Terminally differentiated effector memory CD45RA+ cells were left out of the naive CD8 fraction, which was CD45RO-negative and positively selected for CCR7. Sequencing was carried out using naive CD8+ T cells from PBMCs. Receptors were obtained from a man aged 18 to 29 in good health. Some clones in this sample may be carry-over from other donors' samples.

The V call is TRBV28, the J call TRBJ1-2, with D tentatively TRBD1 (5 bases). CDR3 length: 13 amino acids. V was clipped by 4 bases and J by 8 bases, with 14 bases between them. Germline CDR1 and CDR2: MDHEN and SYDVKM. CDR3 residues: CASSSTAQGGYTF. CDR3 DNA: TGTGCCAGCAGTTCCACGGCCCAGGGCGGCTACACCTTC.

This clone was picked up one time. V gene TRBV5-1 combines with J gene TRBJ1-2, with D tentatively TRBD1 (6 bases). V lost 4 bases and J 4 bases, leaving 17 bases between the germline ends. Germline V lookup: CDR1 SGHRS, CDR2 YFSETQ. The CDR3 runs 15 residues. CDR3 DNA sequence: TGCGCCAGCAGCCCTGCGGGACAAGGGCGCTATGGCTACACCTTC. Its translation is CASSPAGQGRYGYTF.

As DNA, the CDR3 is TGTGCCATCAGTGAGTCGGCGGAAAGGGTGTACATTCAGTACTTC. It codes for CAISESAERVYIQYF. The chain employs TRBV10-3 and TRBJ2-4; D unresolved. V lost 0 bases and J lost 8, with 14 bases in between. The CDR3 totals 15 residues. The germline V gene encodes CDR1 ENHRY and CDR2 SYGVKD.

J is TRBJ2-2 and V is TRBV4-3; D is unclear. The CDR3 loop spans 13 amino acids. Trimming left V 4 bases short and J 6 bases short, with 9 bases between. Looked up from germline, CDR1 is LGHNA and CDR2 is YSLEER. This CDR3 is CASSLKWPGELFF. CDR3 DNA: TGCGCCAGCAGCCTTAAGTGGCCCGGGGAGCTGTTTTTT.

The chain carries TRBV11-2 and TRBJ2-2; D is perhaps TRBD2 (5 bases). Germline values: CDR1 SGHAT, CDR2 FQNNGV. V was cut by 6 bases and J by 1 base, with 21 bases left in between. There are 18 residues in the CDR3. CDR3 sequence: CASSSGRQTPGNTGELFF. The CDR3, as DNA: TGTGCCAGCAGTTCGGGAAGGCAGACTCCTGGGAACACCGGGGAGCTGTTTTTT.

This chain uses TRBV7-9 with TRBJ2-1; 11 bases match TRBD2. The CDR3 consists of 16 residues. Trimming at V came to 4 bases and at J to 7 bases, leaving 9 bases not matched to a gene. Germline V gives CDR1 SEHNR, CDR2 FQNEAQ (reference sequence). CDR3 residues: CASSSVLAGERNEQFF. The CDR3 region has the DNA TGTGCCAGCAGCTCCGTACTAGCGGGAGAAAGAAATGAGCAGTTCTTC.

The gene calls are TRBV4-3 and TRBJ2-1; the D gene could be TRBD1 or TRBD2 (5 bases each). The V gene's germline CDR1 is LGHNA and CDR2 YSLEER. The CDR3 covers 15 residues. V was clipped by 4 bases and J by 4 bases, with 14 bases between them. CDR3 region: CASSLATGLYNEQFF. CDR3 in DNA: TGCGCCAGCAGCCTCGCCACGGGGCTATACAATGAGCAGTTCTTC.

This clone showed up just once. The CDR3 spells CASSLSGISGANVLTF. The CDR3 coding sequence is TGTGCCAGCAGCCTCTCGGGGATCTCTGGGGCCAACGTCCTGACTTTC. The chain is built from TRBV27 and TRBJ2-6; TRBD2 is a possible D gene (5 bases). The CDR3 length is 16 residues. Trimming removed 6 bases from V and 0 bases from J, with 12 bases in between. CDR1 and CDR2 (germline): MNHEY, SMNVEV (reference sequence).

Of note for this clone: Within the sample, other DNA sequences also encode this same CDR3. The CDR3 bases are TGTGCCAGCAGTCCCCGGCTAGCGGGAGGGTACAATGAGCAGTTCTTC. As protein: CASSPRLAGGYNEQFF. The chain recombines TRBV28 with TRBJ2-1, with 12 bases that match TRBD2. Trimming at V came to 5 bases and at J to 4 bases, leaving 6 bases not matched to a gene. This CDR3 is 16 amino acids long. Germline-derived CDR1 and CDR2 are MDHEN and SYDVKM.

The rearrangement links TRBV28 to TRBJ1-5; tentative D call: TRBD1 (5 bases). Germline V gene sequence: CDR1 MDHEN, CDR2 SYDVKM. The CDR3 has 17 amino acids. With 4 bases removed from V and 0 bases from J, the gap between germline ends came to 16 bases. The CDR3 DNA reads TGTGCCAGCAGTTCTCTGCTCAGGGACCTTAGCAATCAGCCCCAGCATTTT. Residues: CASSSLLRDLSNQPQHF.

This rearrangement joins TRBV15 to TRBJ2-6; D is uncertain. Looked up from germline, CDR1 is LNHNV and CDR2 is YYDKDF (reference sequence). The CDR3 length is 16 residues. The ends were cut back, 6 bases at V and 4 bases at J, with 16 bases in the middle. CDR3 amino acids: CATSKGATSGANVLTF. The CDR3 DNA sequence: TGTGCCACCAGTAAGGGTGCGACCTCCGGGGCCAACGTCCTGACTTTC.

CDR3 coding DNA: TGTGCCAGCAATGAGGAGGGGGAAGGTTTCTACGAGCAGTACTTC. Translating gives CASNEEGEGFYEQYF. This chain joins TRBV25-1 and TRBJ2-7, with D perhaps given as TRBD1 or TRBD2 (6 bases each). The CDR3 totals 15 residues. The ends were cut back, 7 bases at V and 3 bases at J, with 19 bases in the middle. Germline lookup yields CDR1 MGHDK and CDR2 SYGVNS.

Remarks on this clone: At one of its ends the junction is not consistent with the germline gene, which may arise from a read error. The CDR3 sequence is CASSPGGADYGYTF. The DNA of the CDR3 is TGTGCCAGCAGCCCCGGGGGGGCGGACTACGGCTACACCTTC. The genes are TRBV9 and TRBJ1-2; TRBD1 is a possible D gene (6 bases). The CDR3 consists of 14 residues. Germline CDR1 and CDR2: SGDLS and YYNGEE.

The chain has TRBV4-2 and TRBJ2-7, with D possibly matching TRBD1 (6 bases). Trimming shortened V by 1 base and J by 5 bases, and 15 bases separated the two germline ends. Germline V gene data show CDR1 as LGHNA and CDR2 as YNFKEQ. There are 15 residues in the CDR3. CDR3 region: CASSQAITGKNEQYF. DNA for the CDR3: TGTGCCAGCAGCCAAGCGATAACAGGGAAGAACGAGCAGTACTTC.

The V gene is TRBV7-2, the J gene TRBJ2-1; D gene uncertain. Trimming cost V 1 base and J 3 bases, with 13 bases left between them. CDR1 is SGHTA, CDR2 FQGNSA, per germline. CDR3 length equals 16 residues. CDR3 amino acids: CASSLEGRLDYNEQFF. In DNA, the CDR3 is TGTGCCAGCAGCTTAGAAGGGCGGCTAGACTACAATGAGCAGTTCTTC. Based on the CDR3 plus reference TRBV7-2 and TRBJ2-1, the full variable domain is GAGVSQSPSNKVTEKGKDVELRCDPISGHTALYWYRQSLGQGLEFLIYFQGNSAPDKSGLPSDRFSAERTGGSVSTLTIQRTQQEDSAVYLCASSLEGRLDYNEQFFGPGTRLTVL.

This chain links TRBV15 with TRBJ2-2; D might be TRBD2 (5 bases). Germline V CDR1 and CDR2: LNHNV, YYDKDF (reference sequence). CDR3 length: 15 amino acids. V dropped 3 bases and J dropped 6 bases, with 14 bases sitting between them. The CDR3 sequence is CATSRLTEEAGELFF. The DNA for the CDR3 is TGTGCCACCAGCAGGCTCACCGAGGAGGCCGGGGAGCTGTTTTTT.

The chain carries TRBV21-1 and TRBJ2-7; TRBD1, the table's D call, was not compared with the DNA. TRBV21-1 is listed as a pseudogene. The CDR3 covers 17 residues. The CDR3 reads CASSKVGDRGETYEQYF. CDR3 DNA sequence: TGTGCCAGCAGCAAAGTGGGAGACAGGGGAGAAACCTACGAGCAGTACTTC.

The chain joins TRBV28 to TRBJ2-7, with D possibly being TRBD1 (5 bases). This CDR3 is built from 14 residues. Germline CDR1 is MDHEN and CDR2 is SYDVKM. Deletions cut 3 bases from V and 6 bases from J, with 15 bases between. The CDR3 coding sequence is TGTGCCAGCAGTTTTGGAGTGGGGCGAGGCGAGCAGTACTTC. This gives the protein CASSFGVGRGEQYF. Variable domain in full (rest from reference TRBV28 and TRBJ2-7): DVKVTQSSRYLVKRTGEKVFLECVQDMDHENMFWYRQDPGLGLRLIYFSYDVKMKEKGDIPEGYSVSREKKERFSLILESASTNQTSMYLCASSFGVGRGEQYFGPGTRLTVT.

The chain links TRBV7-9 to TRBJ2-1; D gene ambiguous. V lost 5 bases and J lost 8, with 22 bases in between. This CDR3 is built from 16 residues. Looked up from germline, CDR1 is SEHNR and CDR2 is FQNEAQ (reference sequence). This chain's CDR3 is CASSPPPGIFGDEQFF. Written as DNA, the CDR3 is TGTGCCAGCAGCCCCCCGCCCGGCATCTTTGGAGATGAGCAGTTCTTC.

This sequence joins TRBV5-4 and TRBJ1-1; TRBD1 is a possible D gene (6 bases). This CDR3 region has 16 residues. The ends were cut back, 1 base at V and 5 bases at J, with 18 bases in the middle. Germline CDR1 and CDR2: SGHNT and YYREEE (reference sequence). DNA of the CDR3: TGTGCCAGCAGCTTGTCCACCTTTGGGGGGCGGACTGAAGCTTTCTTT. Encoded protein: CASSLSTFGGRTEAFF.

CDR3: CASSLVAGWGTDTQYF. The CDR3 region has the DNA TGTGCCAGCAGCTTAGTGGCGGGATGGGGGACAGATACGCAGTATTTT. The V gene is TRBV13, the J gene TRBJ2-3; D possibly corresponds to TRBD2 (6 bases). Trimming took off 1 base at V and 3 bases at J, with 14 bases between the two ends. The CDR3 has 16 residues. Germline CDR1 reads PRHDT; CDR2 reads FYEKMQ (reference sequence).

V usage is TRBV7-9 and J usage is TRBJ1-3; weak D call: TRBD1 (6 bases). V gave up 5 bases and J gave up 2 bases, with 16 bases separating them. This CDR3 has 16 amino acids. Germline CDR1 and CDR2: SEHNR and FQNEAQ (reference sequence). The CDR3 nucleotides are TGTGCCAGCAGCGCAACTCCACAGGGACCTGGAAACACCATATATTTT. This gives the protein CASSATPQGPGNTIYF.